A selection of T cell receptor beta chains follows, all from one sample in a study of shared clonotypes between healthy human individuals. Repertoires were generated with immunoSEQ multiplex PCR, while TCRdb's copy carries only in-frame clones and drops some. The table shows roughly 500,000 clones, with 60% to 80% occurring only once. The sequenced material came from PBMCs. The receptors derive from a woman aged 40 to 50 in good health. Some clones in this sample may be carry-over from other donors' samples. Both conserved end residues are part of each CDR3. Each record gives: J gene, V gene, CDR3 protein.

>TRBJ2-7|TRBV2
CASFGLAGGREYF
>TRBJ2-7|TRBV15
CATSRERYAEQYF
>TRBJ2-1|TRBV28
CASRRTGGYSSAEQFF
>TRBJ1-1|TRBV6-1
CASSARGDTEAFF
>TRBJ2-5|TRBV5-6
CASSDRPGQGETQYF
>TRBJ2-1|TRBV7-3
CASSTRTSGRSGEQFF
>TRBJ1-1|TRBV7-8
CASKRTENTEAFF
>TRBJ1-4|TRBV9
CASSERGHENEKLFF
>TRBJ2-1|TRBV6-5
CASSLLGHNEQFF
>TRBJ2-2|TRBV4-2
CASSTSGSLAGELFF
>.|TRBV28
CATSGDPYEQYF
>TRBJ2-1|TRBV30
CAWSRGETYNEQFF
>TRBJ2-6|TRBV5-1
CASSPGILSGANVLTF
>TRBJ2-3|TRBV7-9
CASSSRLAGTDTQYF
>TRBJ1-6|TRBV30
CAWSVQGGLPLHF
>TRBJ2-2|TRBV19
CASTAGGPTGELFF